The 25 T cell receptor beta chains given below trace back to one sample, sequenced in a study of blood T cell repertoires in COVID-19 (dated by TCRdb to 2020 to 2022). The library came from the immunoSEQ multiplex PCR assay. TCRdb took over this immuneACCESS table, retaining in-frame rearrangements with V and J assigned. Such tables are incomplete; in checked studies, under half of the missing clones stem from an unresolved V gene, and the remainder is unexplained. The sample yields about 44,000 clones; around 90% were counted once. The top ten clonotypes cover 20% to 30% of the sample. Sequenced input: peripheral blood. The origin of the receptors is a woman of 80 years or more in a cohort sampled during active or convalescent COVID-19.

The chain carries TRBV4-1 and TRBJ1-1; unclear D gene. Trimming removed 4 bases at V and 0 bases at J, with 6 bases between. From germline, CDR1 is MGHRA and CDR2 YSYEKL. The CDR3 length is 13 residues. The DNA for the CDR3 is TGCGCCAGCAGCCGGACTCTGAACACTGAAGCTTTCTTT. Its translation is CASSRTLNTEAFF.

The chain is built from TRBV7-2 and TRBJ1-2, with 9 bases that match TRBD1. Germline CDR1 reads SGHTA; CDR2 reads FQGNSA. This CDR3 comprises 14 residues. V lost 4 bases to trimming and J lost 8 bases; unmatched junction nucleotides: 8. The CDR3 DNA sequence: TGTGCCAGCAGCTCAGACAGGGGGTGGACCGGCTACACCTTC. Protein: CASSSDRGWTGYTF.

The V and J genes are TRBV7-9 and TRBJ2-6, with D possibly TRBD1 on 5 matching bases. This CDR3 has 15 amino acids. Trimming took off 4 bases at V and 2 bases at J, with 9 bases between the two ends. Looked up from germline, CDR1 is SEHNR and CDR2 is FQNEAQ (reference sequence). CDR3 bases: TGTGCCAGCAGCTACTCCAGGGCTGGGGCCAACGTCCTGACTTTC. Translation gives CASSYSRAGANVLTF.

This rearrangement joins TRBV10-2 to TRBJ2-7; 7 bases agree with TRBD1. Germline V gives CDR1 WSHSY, CDR2 SAAADI. V shed 5 bases and J 2 bases; nucleotides not matched to a gene: 12. This CDR3 is 16 amino acids long. CDR3 DNA: TGCGCCAGCAGTTTAAGGTCGACAGGGCAGACCTACGAGCAGTACTTC. Amino acids: CASSLRSTGQTYEQYF.

CDR3 region: CASSPPSLLGYTF. CDR3 sequence (DNA): TGTGCCAGCAGTCCCCCCTCCCTATTAGGCTACACCTTC. V usage is TRBV12-3 or TRBV12-4 and J usage is TRBJ1-2, with D uncertain. The CDR3 extends over 13 amino acids. V lost 5 bases and J lost 8, with 15 bases in between.

The chain joins TRBV11-3 to TRBJ2-7; D might be TRBD1 (6 bases). The CDR3 consists of 14 residues. V shed 4 bases and J shed 6 bases, with 16 bases lying between them. Per germline, CDR1 SGHNT and CDR2 YENEEA. CDR3 DNA: TGTGCCAGCAGCTCGTCCGGGACACGCGGCGAGCAGTACTTC. Translation: CASSSSGTRGEQYF.

The chain carries TRBV9 and TRBJ1-2; D not resolved. V lost 3 bases and J lost 8, with 20 bases in between. There are 15 residues in the CDR3. CDR1 is SGDLS and CDR2 is YYNGEE in the germline V gene. As DNA, the CDR3 is TGTGCCAGCAGCGCTAAGCGGCTCGACTGGAGGGGCTACACCTTC. Translated: CASSAKRLDWRGYTF.

This chain links TRBV9 with TRBJ1-2; TRBD1 matches 10 bases. Germline trimming cut 2 bases from V and 8 bases from J; bases unmatched to any gene: 9. From germline, CDR1 is SGDLS and CDR2 YYNGEE. The CDR3 is made up of 15 amino acids. CDR3 sequence: CASSVGTGVLEGYTF. The CDR3 DNA is TGTGCCAGCAGCGTGGGGACAGGGGTATTGGAGGGCTACACCTTC.

V gene TRBV3-1 (or the pseudogene TRBV3-2) combines with J gene TRBJ2-5; 9 bases line up with TRBD2. Germline assignment: CDR1 LGHDT and CDR2 YNNKEL (reference sequence). V dropped 1 base and J dropped 3; count of bases not matched to a gene: 12. This CDR3 spans 18 amino acids. The CDR3 coding sequence is TGTGCCAGCAGCCAAGTCTGGGGGGGCGGACTAGCGAAAGAGACCCAGTACTTC. Its translation is CASSQVWGGGLAKETQYF.

The V and J genes are TRBV7-2 and TRBJ2-3, with TRBD2 matching over 9 bases. J lost 4 bases, V lost 5 bases, and 4 bases had no gene match. CDR1 is SGHTA, CDR2 FQGNSA, per germline. The CDR3 runs 14 residues. The CDR3 region is CASSRSGGPDTQYF. For the CDR3, the DNA is TGTGCCAGCAGCCGTAGCGGGGGCCCAGATACGCAGTATTTT.

This clone was seen only once. The chain links TRBV5-4 to TRBJ1-3; TRBD1 agrees at 12 bases. Germline CDR1 is SGHNT and CDR2 is YYREEE (reference sequence). V was pared by 6 bases and J by 0 bases, with 16 bases of the junction left unmatched. The CDR3 is 20 amino acids. This chain's CDR3 is CASTPQPGTGGFSSGNTIYF. CDR3 nucleotide sequence: TGTGCCAGCACGCCCCAACCGGGGACAGGGGGCTTTAGCTCTGGAAACACCATATATTTT.

The chain combines TRBV5-4 with TRBJ1-1, with D perhaps matching TRBD1 (5 bases). The CDR3 has 17 residues. The V gene lost 0 bases and the J gene lost 4 bases, with 19 bases spanning the gap. Germline V gene sequence: CDR1 SGHNT, CDR2 YYREEE (reference sequence). CDR3 bases: TGTGCCAGCAGCTTGGAAGGCGGGGTAGGGGTGGGCACTGAAGCTTTCTTT. It translates to CASSLEGGVGVGTEAFF.

CDR3 loop: CASSSRGRDTEAFF. The CDR3, as DNA: TGCGCCAGCAGCAGCCGGGGGAGGGACACTGAAGCTTTCTTT. The rearrangement joins TRBV10-2 to TRBJ1-1, with D tentatively TRBD1 (5 bases). CDR3 length equals 14 residues. The V gene's germline CDR1 is WSHSY and CDR2 SAAADI. Trimming left V 6 bases short and J 3 bases short, with 14 bases between.

The chain joins TRBV19 to TRBJ2-3; 11 bases are shared with TRBD1. V trimming: 4 bases; J trimming: 10 bases; junction bases outside the gene matches: 10. Per germline, CDR1 LNHDA and CDR2 SQIVND (reference sequence). The CDR3 has 15 residues. CDR3 sequence (DNA): TGTGCCAGTAGTACCGGGACAGGGGGAATTTTAGCGCAGTATTTT. Protein: CASSTGTGGILAQYF.

This chain links TRBV4-2 with TRBJ1-2; D not certain. Trimming left V 1 base short and J 7 bases short, with 10 bases between. Looked up from germline, CDR1 is LGHNA and CDR2 is YNFKEQ. The CDR3 is made up of 13 amino acids. In DNA, the CDR3 is TGTGCCAGCAGCCAAGTCGGGGATCGTGGCTACACCTTC. Its translation: CASSQVGDRGYTF.

The rearrangement uses TRBV5-1 and TRBJ1-5, with D perhaps TRBD1 (5 bases). Germline loops: CDR1 SGHRS, CDR2 YFSETQ. The CDR3 is made up of 14 amino acids. With 4 bases removed from V and 0 bases from J, the gap between germline ends came to 8 bases. The CDR3 loop is CASSPTVSNQPQHF. In DNA, the CDR3 is TGCGCCAGCAGCCCGACAGTTAGCAATCAGCCCCAGCATTTT.

The gene calls are TRBV12-3 or TRBV12-4 and TRBJ1-6, with D possibly being TRBD1 (5 bases). This CDR3 spans 13 amino acids. The V gene lost 4 bases and the J gene lost 8 bases, with 9 bases spanning the gap. DNA of the CDR3: TGTGCCAGCAGTTCCCAACAGGATTCACCCCTCCACTTT. It yields the protein CASSSQQDSPLHF.

In DNA, the CDR3 is TGCAGTGCTCAATCATGCGAGCAGTACTTC. Translation: CSAQSCEQYF. The chain carries TRBV20-1 and TRBJ2-7; no firm D call. V was shortened by 5 bases and J by 6 bases, with 8 bases between the two germline ends. The germline gives CDR1 DFQATT, CDR2 SNEGSKA (reference sequence). There are 10 residues in the CDR3.

Worth noting for this clone: The sample has other DNA sequences that encode this CDR3 too. The chain links TRBV18 to TRBJ1-5; weak D call: TRBD1 (6 bases). Germline V gene data show CDR1 as KGHSH and CDR2 as LQKENI. V was trimmed by 3 bases and J by 9 bases, leaving 9 bases between them. The CDR3 has 12 residues. The chain's CDR3 is CASSPAQGPQHF. The CDR3 DNA follows: TGTGCCAGCTCACCCGCACAGGGGCCCCAGCATTTT.

The rearrangement uses TRBV11-3 and TRBJ1-1; 7 bases line up with TRBD1. Germline CDR1 reads SGHNT; CDR2 reads YENEEA. V gave up 4 bases and J gave up 3 bases; unmatched junction bases: 8. There are 15 residues in the CDR3. This CDR3 reads CASSYALQGYTEAFF. As DNA, the CDR3 is TGTGCCAGCAGCTATGCCTTACAGGGGTACACTGAAGCTTTCTTT.

The rearrangement joins TRBV5-1 to TRBJ2-3; tentative D call: TRBD1 (6 bases). CDR1 is SGHRS, CDR2 YFSETQ, per germline. Trimming left V 2 bases short and J 2 bases short, with 18 bases between. CDR3 length equals 17 residues. The DNA for the CDR3 is TGCGCCAGCAGCTTTGGAGTACCGGGACACCTCACAGATACGCAGTATTTT. Protein product: CASSFGVPGHLTDTQYF.

This clone was seen once. V is TRBV5-1 and J is TRBJ2-2, with unresolved D. The germline CDR1 and CDR2 sequences are SGHRS and YFSETQ. V was shortened by 0 bases and J by 5 bases, with 5 bases between the two germline ends. There are 13 residues in the CDR3. CDR3 coding DNA: TGCGCCAGCAGCTTGGATATTACCGGGGAGCTGTTTTTT. This codes for CASSLDITGELFF.

The rearrangement uses TRBV4-1 and TRBJ2-4, with a tentative D call TRBD2 (6 bases). V lost 1 base to trimming and J lost 8 bases, with 18 bases between them. The germline CDR1 and CDR2 sequences are MGHRA and YSYEKL. The CDR3 contains 16 residues. In DNA form, the CDR3 reads TGCGCCAGCAGCCAAGCCAATACCCGCGGGGTATACATTCAGTACTTC. It specifies CASSQANTRGVYIQYF.

The chain carries TRBV19 and TRBJ1-3; unclear D gene. Germline V gives CDR1 LNHDA, CDR2 SQIVND (reference sequence). Trimming took 1 base from V and 4 from J, leaving 8 bases between them. The CDR3 contains 14 residues. For the CDR3, the DNA is TGTGCCAGTAGTATAGCTCCCAGGGGAAACACCATATATTTT. It specifies CASSIAPRGNTIYF.

This clone was seen only once. Here the CDR3 reads CAWSGLWTRPDSGNTIYF. CDR3 nucleotide sequence: TGTGCCTGGAGTGGATTATGGACTCGTCCAGACTCTGGAAACACCATATATTTT. The chain links TRBV30 to TRBJ1-3; no definite D call. The CDR3 spans 18 residues. In germline, CDR1 is GTSNPN, CDR2 SVGIG (reference sequence). Trimming removed 1 base at V and 0 bases at J, with 19 bases between.